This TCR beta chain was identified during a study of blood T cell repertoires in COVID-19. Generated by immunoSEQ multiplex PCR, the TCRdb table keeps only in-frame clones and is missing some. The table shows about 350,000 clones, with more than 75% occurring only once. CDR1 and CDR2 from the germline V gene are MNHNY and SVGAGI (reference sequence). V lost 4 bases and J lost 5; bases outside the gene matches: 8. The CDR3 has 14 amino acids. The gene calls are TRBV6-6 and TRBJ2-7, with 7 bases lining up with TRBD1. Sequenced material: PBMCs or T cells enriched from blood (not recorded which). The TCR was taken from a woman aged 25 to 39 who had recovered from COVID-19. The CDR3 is CASSSPDRKDEQYF. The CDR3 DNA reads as TGTGCCAGCAGTTCTCCGGACAGGAAGGACGAGCAGTACTTC.